Below are 22 T cell receptor beta chains sequenced from a single sample in a study of shared clonotypes between healthy human individuals. The protocol was immunoSEQ multiplex PCR, while the TCRdb copy is restricted to in-frame clones and leaves out a portion. The sample records approximately 500,000 clones, 65% to 85% being singletons. Sequencing was done on a sample of PBMCs. The receptors come from a woman aged 40 to 50 in good health. Some clones in this sample may be carry-over from other donors' samples.

As to this clone: A far larger clone is one base from this, pointing to a likely read error. This sample also contains other DNA sequences that code for the same CDR3. The chain recombines TRBV10-3 with TRBJ1-3; no reliable D call. Between the trimmed V and J ends, which lost 6 bases and 0 bases, there was a span of 9 bases. The V gene's germline CDR1 is ENHRY and CDR2 SYGVKD. The CDR3 is 14 amino acids. CDR3 DNA: TGTGCCATCAGCTCTCCCAGCTCTGGAAACACCATATATTTT. Translated: CAISSPSSGNTIYF.

Details on this clone: Given a far larger clone just one base away, this is likely a sequencing read error. V usage is TRBV29-1 and J usage is TRBJ2-1; 9 nucleotides agree with TRBD1. There are 13 residues in the CDR3. CDR1 and CDR2 (germline): SQVTM, ANQGSEA. Trimming took 7 bases from V and 7 from J; bases not matched to a gene: 8. The CDR3 nucleotides read TGCAGCGAAACCAGGACAGGGGAAAATGAGCAGTTCTTC. It specifies CSETRTGENEQFF.

Notes on this clone: It may be a read error: a sequence one base away is much more abundant. The chain links TRBV11-1 to TRBJ2-6; a possible D gene is TRBD1 (6 bases). The V gene's germline CDR1 is SGHAT and CDR2 FQDESV (reference sequence). The CDR3 is 15 amino acids. V was shortened by 6 bases and J by 1 base, with 10 bases between the two germline ends. The chain's CDR3 is CASRRTGSGANVLTF. The DNA for the CDR3 is TGTGCCAGCAGACGAACAGGGTCTGGGGCCAACGTCCTGACTTTC.

On this clone: It differs at one base from a far larger clone, so likely a read error. The rearrangement links TRBV4-2 to TRBJ2-7; possible D gene TRBD1, 6 bases. Germline V gene data show CDR1 as LGHNA and CDR2 as YNFKEQ. Trimming removed 0 bases at V and 2 bases at J, with 14 bases between. The CDR3 consists of 16 residues. The CDR3 DNA reads TGTGCCAGCAGCCAAGATGAGGGAGACAGGACCTACGAGCAGTACTTC. Translating gives CASSQDEGDRTYEQYF.

CDR3 protein: CASSIVGAVDGYTF. The CDR3, as DNA: TGTGCCAGTAGTATCGTCGGGGCAGTGGATGGCTACACCTTC. V is TRBV19 and J is TRBJ1-2, with TRBD1 as a possible D gene (5 bases). CDR3 size: 14 residues. Looked up from germline, CDR1 is LNHDA and CDR2 is SQIVND (reference sequence). V was clipped by 3 bases and J by 6 bases, with 14 bases between them.

DNA of the CDR3: TGCGCCAGCAGCCTGGCCCGGGCTAGCGGACTGTACCAAGAGACCCAGTACTTC. Translated: CASSLARASGLYQETQYF. The V gene is TRBV5-1, the J gene TRBJ2-5; 7 positions match TRBD2. Unmatched junction bases numbered 15, after V lost 4 bases and J lost 0 bases. This CDR3 comprises 18 residues. Germline loops: CDR1 SGHRS, CDR2 YFSETQ.

This chain joins TRBV6-6 and TRBJ2-2; D is possibly TRBD2 (5 bases). CDR3 length: 15 residues. Germline values: CDR1 MNHNY, CDR2 SVGAGI (reference sequence). Trimming removed 2 bases at V and 5 bases at J, with 12 bases between. As DNA, the CDR3 is TGTGCCAGCAGTTACGCGGCTAGCCTGACCGGGGAGCTGTTTTTT. It translates to CASSYAASLTGELFF.

The chain couples TRBV29-1 to TRBJ2-7; tentatively, D is TRBD1 or TRBD2 (5 bases each). CDR1 SQVTM and CDR2 ANQGSEA come from the germline V gene. V dropped 4 bases and J dropped 3 bases, with 7 bases sitting between them. CDR3 length equals 11 residues. The DNA of the CDR3 is TGCAGCGTTGTGGGGGTCTACGAGCAGTACTTC. It codes for CSVVGVYEQYF.

This sequence joins TRBV10-2 and TRBJ1-5; D not resolved. There are 14 residues in the CDR3. V was shortened by 3 bases and J by 2 bases, with 8 bases between the two germline ends. Germline CDR1 WSHSY, CDR2 SAAADI. The CDR3 region is CASSENGGNQPQHF. Written as DNA, the CDR3 is TGCGCCAGCAGTGAAAACGGGGGCAATCAGCCCCAGCATTTT.

About this clone itself: A far larger clone is one base from this, pointing to a likely read error. The chain carries TRBV29-1 and TRBJ2-1; D unclear. The CDR3 is 14 amino acids. Trimming pared 4 bases from V and 5 bases from J, leaving 15 bases between. Germline loops: CDR1 SQVTM, CDR2 ANQGSEA. CDR3 sequence reads: CSVAKDLINNEQFF. In nucleotides, the CDR3 is TGCAGCGTTGCAAAGGACCTCATTAACAATGAGCAGTTCTTC.

This clone has just one count. The chain employs TRBV6-1 and TRBJ2-7; 8 nucleotides match TRBD1. Germline V gives CDR1 MNHNS, CDR2 SASEGT. The trim removed 6 bases at V and 2 bases at J, leaving 9 bases unmatched. CDR3 length: 15 residues. The CDR3 here is CASRGRQGRPYEQYF. DNA of the CDR3: TGTGCCAGCAGGGGACGACAGGGGAGGCCCTACGAGCAGTACTTC.

As concerns this clone: A far larger clone is just one base off, so this is likely a read error. The chain uses TRBV5-4 and TRBJ2-5; possible D gene TRBD1, 6 bases. CDR3 length: 17 residues. Trimming removed 1 base at V and 3 bases at J, with 19 bases between. From germline, CDR1 is SGHNT and CDR2 YYREEE (reference sequence). CDR3 residues: CASSLNCRGSLKETQYF. The CDR3 bases are TGTGCCAGCAGCTTGAACTGCAGGGGAAGCCTTAAAGAGACCCAGTACTTC.

The rearrangement links TRBV21-1 to TRBJ2-4; the table gives TRBD1 as D, unverified against the DNA. TRBV21-1 is termed a pseudogene. The CDR3 covers 17 residues. Here the CDR3 reads CASSKCPGQGIGNIQYF. CDR3 DNA: TGTGCCAGCAGCAAATGTCCCGGACAGGGAATAGGTAACATTCAGTACTTC.

The chain recombines TRBV29-1 with TRBJ2-1; 8 bases align to TRBD1. The germline CDR1 and CDR2 sequences are SQVTM and ANQGSEA. This CDR3 region has 15 residues. V trimming: 0 bases; J trimming: 6 bases; junction bases outside the gene matches: 7. The CDR3: CSVEDQVRGLNEQFF. CDR3 in DNA: TGCAGCGTTGAAGATCAGGTCAGGGGGCTCAATGAGCAGTTCTTC.

As regards this clone: A far bigger clonotype differs at one base, so this is likely a read error. The rearrangement links TRBV14 to TRBJ2-7; 7 bases map to TRBD2. After removal of 6 bases from V and 1 base from J, the junction contained 9 bases not matched to a gene. Per germline, CDR1 SGHDN and CDR2 FVKESK. The CDR3 has 15 amino acids. The CDR3 spells CASRRIWEGSYEQYF. The CDR3 coding sequence is TGTGCCAGCAGACGTATCTGGGAGGGTTCCTACGAGCAGTACTTC.

This clone was counted once. A read error is the likely source, as a far larger clone sits one nucleotide away. The chain uses TRBV18 and TRBJ1-2; 9 nucleotides line up with TRBD1. This CDR3 spans 13 amino acids. The J segment lost 6 bases and the V segment lost 6 bases, leaving 5 bases of the junction unmatched. Germline CDR1 reads KGHSH; CDR2 reads LQKENI. The CDR3 loop reads CASSFRTGDGYTF. CDR3 sequence (DNA): TGTGCCAGCTCCTTCAGGACAGGGGATGGCTACACCTTC.

The V gene is TRBV30, the J gene TRBJ1-6, with 9 nucleotides matching TRBD1. Germline V gene data show CDR1 as GTSNPN and CDR2 as SVGIG (reference sequence). This CDR3 has 15 amino acids. V was pared by 2 bases and J by 10 bases, with 9 bases of the junction left unmatched. The CDR3 loop reads CAWSSGDRESSPLHF. CDR3 DNA sequence: TGTGCCTGGAGTTCGGGGGACAGGGAATCCTCACCCCTCCACTTT.

The chain carries TRBV2 and TRBJ1-1, with D perhaps matching TRBD1 (5 bases). Trimming cost V 6 bases and J 5 bases, with 16 bases left between them. Germline values: CDR1 SNHLY, CDR2 FYNNEI. This CDR3 is built from 14 residues. CDR3 DNA sequence: TGTGCCAGCAGGACCGGGGGGGGGTGGACTGAAGCTTTCTTT. Translation: CASRTGGGWTEAFF.

The chain couples TRBV19 to TRBJ1-4, with D tentatively TRBD1 (5 bases). V gave up 6 bases and J gave up 0 bases, with 8 bases separating them. This CDR3 has 14 amino acids. Germline V lookup: CDR1 LNHDA, CDR2 SQIVND (reference sequence). CDR3 in amino acids: CASRGTATNEKLFF. CDR3 nucleotide sequence: TGTGCCAGTAGGGGGACTGCAACTAATGAAAAACTGTTTTTT.

This sequence joins TRBV11-2 and TRBJ2-1; tentative D call: TRBD2 (6 bases). This CDR3 is built from 15 residues. V was pared by 4 bases and J by 7 bases, with 17 bases between. Germline V lookup: CDR1 SGHAT, CDR2 FQNNGV. The CDR3 nucleotides read TGTGCCAGCAGCTCCAAGGTAGGAGGGTGGAATGAGCAGTTCTTC. Translated, it gives CASSSKVGGWNEQFF.

The V and J genes are TRBV11-1 and TRBJ2-7; D call uncertain. V was pared by 2 bases and J by 2 bases, with 7 bases between. Germline V gene lookup returns CDR1 SGHAT and CDR2 FQDESV (reference sequence). This CDR3 spans 13 amino acids. Here the CDR3 reads CASSLRGAYEQYF. DNA for the CDR3: TGTGCCAGCAGCTTACGTGGGGCCTACGAGCAGTACTTC.

A few counts support this clone. This may stem from a read error, because a much larger clone lies one nucleotide away. Different DNA sequences within this sample yield the same CDR3. The chain is built from TRBV4-1 and TRBJ2-7; a possible D gene is TRBD2 (5 bases). The V and J ends lost 3 bases and 2 bases respectively, with 17 bases between them. CDR3 length equals 16 residues. Germline CDR1 reads MGHRA; CDR2 reads YSYEKL. The CDR3 region has the DNA TGCGCCAGCAGCCAGGGTCGGGGAATCGGGCCCTACGAGCAGTACTTC. Translation gives CASSQGRGIGPYEQYF.